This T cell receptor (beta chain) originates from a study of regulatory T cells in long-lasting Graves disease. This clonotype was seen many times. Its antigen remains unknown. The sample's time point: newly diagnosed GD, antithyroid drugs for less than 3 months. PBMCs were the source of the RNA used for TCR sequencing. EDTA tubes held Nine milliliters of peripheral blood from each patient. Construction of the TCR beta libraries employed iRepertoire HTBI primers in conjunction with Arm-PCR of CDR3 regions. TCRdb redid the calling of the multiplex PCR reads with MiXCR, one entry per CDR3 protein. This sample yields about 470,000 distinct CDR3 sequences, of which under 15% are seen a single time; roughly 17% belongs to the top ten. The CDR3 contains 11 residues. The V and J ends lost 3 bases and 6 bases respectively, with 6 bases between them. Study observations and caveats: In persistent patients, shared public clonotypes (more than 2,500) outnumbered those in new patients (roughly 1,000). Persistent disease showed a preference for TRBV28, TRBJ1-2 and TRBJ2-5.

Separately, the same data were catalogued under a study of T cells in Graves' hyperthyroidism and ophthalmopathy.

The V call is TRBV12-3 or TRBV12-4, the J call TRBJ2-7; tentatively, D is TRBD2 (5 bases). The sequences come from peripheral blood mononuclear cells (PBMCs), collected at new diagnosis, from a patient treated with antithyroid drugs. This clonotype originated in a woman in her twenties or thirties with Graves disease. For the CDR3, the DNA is TGTGCCAGCAGTTTGCGGGTCGAGCAGTACTTC. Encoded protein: CASSLRVEQYF.